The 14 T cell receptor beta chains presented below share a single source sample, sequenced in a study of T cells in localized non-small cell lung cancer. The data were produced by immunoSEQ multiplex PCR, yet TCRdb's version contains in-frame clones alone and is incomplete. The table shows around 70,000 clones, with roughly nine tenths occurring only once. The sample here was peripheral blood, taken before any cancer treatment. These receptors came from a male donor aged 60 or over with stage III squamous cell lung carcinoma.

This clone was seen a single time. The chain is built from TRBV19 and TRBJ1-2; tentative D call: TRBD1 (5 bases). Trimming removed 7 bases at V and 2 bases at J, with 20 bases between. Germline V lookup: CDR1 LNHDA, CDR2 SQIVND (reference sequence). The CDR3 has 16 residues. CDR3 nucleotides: TGTGCCAGTACCCAAGACAGAAGGGGTAACAACTATGGCTACACCTTC. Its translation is CASTQDRRGNNYGYTF. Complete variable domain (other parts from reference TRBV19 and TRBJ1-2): DGGITQSPKYLFRKEGQNVTLSCEQNLNHDAMYWYRQDPGQGLRLIYYSQIVNDFQKGDIAEGYSVSREKKESFPLTVTSAQKNPTAFYLCASTQDRRGNNYGYTFGSGTRLTVV.

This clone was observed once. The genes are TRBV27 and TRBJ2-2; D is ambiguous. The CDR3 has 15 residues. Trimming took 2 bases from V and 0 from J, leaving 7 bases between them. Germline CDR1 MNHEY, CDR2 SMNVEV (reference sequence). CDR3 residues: CASSLGNTNTGELFF. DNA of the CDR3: TGTGCCAGCAGTTTAGGGAATACGAACACCGGGGAGCTGTTTTTT.

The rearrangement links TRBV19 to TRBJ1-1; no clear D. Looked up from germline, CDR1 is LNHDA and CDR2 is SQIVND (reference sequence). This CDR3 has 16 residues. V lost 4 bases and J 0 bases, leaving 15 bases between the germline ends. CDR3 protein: CASSTKEAGVNTEAFF. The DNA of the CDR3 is TGTGCCAGTAGTACGAAGGAGGCCGGAGTGAACACTGAAGCTTTCTTT. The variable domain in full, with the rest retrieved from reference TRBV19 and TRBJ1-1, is DGGITQSPKYLFRKEGQNVTLSCEQNLNHDAMYWYRQDPGQGLRLIYYSQIVNDFQKGDIAEGYSVSREKKESFPLTVTSAQKNPTAFYLCASSTKEAGVNTEAFFGQGTRLTVV.

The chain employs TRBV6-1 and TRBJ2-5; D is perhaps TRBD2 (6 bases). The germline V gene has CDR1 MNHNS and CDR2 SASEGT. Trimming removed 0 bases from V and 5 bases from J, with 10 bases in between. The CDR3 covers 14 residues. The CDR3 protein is CASSEALAGETQYF. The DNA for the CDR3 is TGTGCCAGCAGTGAAGCCTTGGCGGGGGAGACCCAGTACTTC.

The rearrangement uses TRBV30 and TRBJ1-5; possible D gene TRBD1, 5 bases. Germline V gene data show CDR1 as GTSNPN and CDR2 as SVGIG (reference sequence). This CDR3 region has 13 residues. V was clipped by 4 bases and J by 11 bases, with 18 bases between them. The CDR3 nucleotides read TGTGCCTGGACCCCGGGTAGGGGCGAGACCCAGCATTTT. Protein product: CAWTPGRGETQHF.

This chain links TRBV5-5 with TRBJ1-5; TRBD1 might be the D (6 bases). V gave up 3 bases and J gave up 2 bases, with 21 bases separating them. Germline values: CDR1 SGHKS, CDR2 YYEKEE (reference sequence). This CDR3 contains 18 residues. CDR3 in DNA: TGTGCCAGCAGCTCCACGATCGGGACAACGGGCGGCAATCAGCCCCAGCATTTT. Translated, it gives CASSSTIGTTGGNQPQHF.

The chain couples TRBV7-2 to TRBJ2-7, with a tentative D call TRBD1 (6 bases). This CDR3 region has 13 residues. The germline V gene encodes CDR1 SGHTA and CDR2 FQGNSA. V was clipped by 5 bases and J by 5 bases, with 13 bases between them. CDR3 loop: CASSVRGFDEQYV. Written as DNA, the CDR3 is TGTGCCAGCAGCGTCAGGGGATTCGACGAGCAGTACGTC.

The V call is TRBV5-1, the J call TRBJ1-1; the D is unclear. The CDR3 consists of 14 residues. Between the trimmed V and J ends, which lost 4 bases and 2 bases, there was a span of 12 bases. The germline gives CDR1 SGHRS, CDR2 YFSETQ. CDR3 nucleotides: TGCGCCAGCAGCCCAGTGGAGTATAACACTGAAGCTTTCTTT. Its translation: CASSPVEYNTEAFF.

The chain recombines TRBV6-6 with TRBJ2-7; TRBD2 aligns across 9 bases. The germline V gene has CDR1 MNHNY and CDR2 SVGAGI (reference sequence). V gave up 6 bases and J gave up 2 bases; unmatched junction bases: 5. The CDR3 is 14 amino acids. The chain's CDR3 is CASSLAGSPYEQYF. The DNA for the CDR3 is TGTGCCAGCAGCCTAGCGGGGTCCCCCTACGAGCAGTACTTC.

CDR3 protein: CASSLEGGNTIYF. Written as DNA, the CDR3 is TGCGCCAGCAGCTTGGAGGGGGGAAACACCATATATTTT. The chain links TRBV5-1 to TRBJ1-3, with D perhaps TRBD1 (5 bases). V was trimmed by 0 bases and J by 4 bases, leaving 5 bases between them. The CDR3 is made up of 13 amino acids. Germline CDR1 and CDR2: SGHRS and YFSETQ.

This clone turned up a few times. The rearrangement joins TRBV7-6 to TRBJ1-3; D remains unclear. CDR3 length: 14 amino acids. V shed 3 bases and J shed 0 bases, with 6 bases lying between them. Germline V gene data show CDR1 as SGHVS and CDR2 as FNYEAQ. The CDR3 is CASSFTDSGNTIYF. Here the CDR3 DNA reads TGTGCCAGCAGCTTCACAGACTCTGGAAACACCATATATTTT.

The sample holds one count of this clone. The CDR3 spells CAWSNAESSGANVLTF. CDR3 bases: TGTGCCTGGAGTAACGCTGAGAGCTCTGGGGCCAACGTCCTGACTTTC. This sequence joins TRBV30 and TRBJ2-6; D is unclear. Trimming pared 2 bases from V and 0 bases from J, leaving 11 bases between. The CDR3 is 16 amino acids. The V gene's germline CDR1 is GTSNPN and CDR2 SVGIG (reference sequence).

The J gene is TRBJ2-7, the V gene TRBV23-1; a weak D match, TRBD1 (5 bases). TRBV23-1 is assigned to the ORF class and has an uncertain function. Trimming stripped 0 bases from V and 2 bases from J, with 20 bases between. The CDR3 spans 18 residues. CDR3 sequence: CASSQSFEGALYPYEQYF. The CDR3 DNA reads TGCGCCAGCAGTCAATCGTTTGAAGGGGCACTTTACCCCTACGAGCAGTACTTC.

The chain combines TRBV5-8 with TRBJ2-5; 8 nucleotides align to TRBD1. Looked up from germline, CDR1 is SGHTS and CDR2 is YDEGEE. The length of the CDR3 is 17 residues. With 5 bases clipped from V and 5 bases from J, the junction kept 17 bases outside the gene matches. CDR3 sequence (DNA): TGTGCCAGCAGTCATTCCGGGACAGGCCTAACGGGGGAGACCCAGTACTTC. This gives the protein CASSHSGTGLTGETQYF.